The 22 T cell receptor beta chains below all came from one sample that was sequenced in a study of shared clonotypes between healthy human individuals. The data were produced by immunoSEQ multiplex PCR, yet TCRdb's version contains in-frame clones alone and is incomplete. The table has about 730,000 clones, 55% to 75% seen once. Sequences were obtained from memory CD4+ T cells sorted from blood. Subset indicated: CD45RA-negative fraction. The receptors come from a woman aged 25-40 years in good health.

The chain couples TRBV5-1 to TRBJ2-3; TRBD2 agrees at 7 bases. Germline CDR1 reads SGHRS; CDR2 reads YFSETQ. The CDR3 is made up of 16 amino acids. Germline trimming cut 0 bases from V and 4 bases from J; bases unmatched to any gene: 8. CDR3 sequence reads: CASSLVAGLPPDTQYF. In DNA, the CDR3 is TGCGCCAGCAGCTTGGTAGCGGGTCTTCCACCAGATACGCAGTATTTT.

This rearrangement joins TRBV11-2 to TRBJ1-2, with D tentatively TRBD1 (6 bases). Trimming took off 4 bases at V and 8 bases at J, with 14 bases between the two ends. Germline CDR1 reads SGHAT; CDR2 reads FQNNGV. The CDR3 is 13 residues long. CDR3 sequence reads: CASSSNRAGGYTF. CDR3 nucleotides: TGTGCCAGCAGCTCTAACAGGGCCGGGGGCTACACCTTC. Full variable domain (remainder filled in from reference TRBV11-2 and TRBJ1-2): EAGVAQSPRYKIIEKRQSVAFWCNPISGHATLYWYQQILGQGPKLLIQFQNNGVVDDSQLPKDRFSAERLKGVDSTLKIQPAKLEDSAVYLCASSSNRAGGYTFGSGTRLTVV.

The rearrangement links TRBV7-8 to TRBJ2-4; D not certain. CDR3 length: 16 residues. The V end lost 5 bases, the J end lost 1 base, and 15 bases lay between the germline ends. Per germline, CDR1 SGHVS and CDR2 FQNEAQ. The CDR3 DNA follows: TGTGCCAGCAGCCCAAGAGTTACCGGTGCCAAAAACATTCAGTACTTC. It is translated as CASSPRVTGAKNIQYF.

J is TRBJ1-1 and V is TRBV6-5; 7 positions match TRBD1. The CDR3 is 14 residues long. Germline V gene data show CDR1 as MNHEY and CDR2 as SVGAGI. V shed 5 bases, J shed 2 bases, and the junction held 5 bases outside the gene matches. The CDR3 coding sequence is TGTGCCAGCAGTAACAGGGGCTTCAACACTGAAGCTTTCTTT. This codes for CASSNRGFNTEAFF.

The V gene is TRBV15, the J gene TRBJ1-5, with D unresolved. Per the germline V gene, CDR1 is LNHNV and CDR2 is YYDKDF (reference sequence). This CDR3 region has 13 residues. V was clipped by 0 bases and J by 5 bases, with 5 bases between them. CDR3 DNA: TGTGCCACCAGCAGAGATGGATATCAGCCCCAGCATTTT. Translated: CATSRDGYQPQHF.

The chain links TRBV29-1 to TRBJ2-4; 9 bases agree with TRBD1. Germline-derived CDR1 and CDR2 are SQVTM and ANQGSEA. The CDR3 is 14 residues long. Trimming removed 3 bases from V and 7 bases from J; junction bases left unmatched: 7. The CDR3 loop reads CSVDTGGAGNIQYF. As DNA, the CDR3 is TGCAGCGTTGATACAGGGGGCGCAGGGAACATTCAGTACTTC. The full variable domain, its missing parts supplied by reference TRBV29-1 and TRBJ2-4, is SAVISQKPSRDICQRGTSLTIQCQVDSQVTMMFWYRQQPGQSLTLIATANQGSEATYESGFVIDKFPISRPNLTFSTLTVSNMSPEDSSIYLCSVDTGGAGNIQYFGAGTRLSVL.

V is TRBV10-3 and J is TRBJ2-2; D is unresolved. With 2 bases removed from V and 3 bases from J, the gap between germline ends came to 16 bases. The CDR3 runs to 17 residues. The germline gives CDR1 ENHRY, CDR2 SYGVKD. CDR3 in DNA: TGTGCCATCAGTGAGAACAACCCGGGCCTTCACACCGGGGAGCTGTTTTTT. It is translated as CAISENNPGLHTGELFF.

The chain uses TRBV5-4 and TRBJ2-4, with D maybe TRBD2 (7 bases). Germline lookup yields CDR1 SGHNT and CDR2 YYREEE (reference sequence). The CDR3 is 16 residues long. V lost 4 bases and J lost 0, with 14 bases in between. The CDR3 bases are TGTGCCAGCAGCCTCGGGGGGCAGGGAGCCAAAAACATTCAGTACTTC. Translation gives CASSLGGQGAKNIQYF.

Points on this clone: The same CDR3 arises from other DNA sequences in this sample as well. The CDR3 region is CASSPRGTDTQYF. The CDR3 DNA is TGTGCCAGCTCACCAAGGGGAACAGATACGCAGTATTTT. The chain links TRBV18 to TRBJ2-3; TRBD1 might be the D (5 bases). The CDR3 runs to 13 residues. Germline loops: CDR1 KGHSH, CDR2 LQKENI. V shed 2 bases and J shed 3 bases, with 6 bases lying between them.

This chain connects TRBV7-9 to TRBJ2-7; 8 nucleotides match TRBD1. The CDR3 spans 13 residues. Trimming at V came to 6 bases and at J to 7 bases, leaving 8 bases not matched to a gene. Germline CDR1 reads SEHNR; CDR2 reads FQNEAQ (reference sequence). CDR3 loop: CASSPGGSGEQYF. The DNA of the CDR3 is TGTGCCAGCAGTCCAGGGGGCAGTGGTGAGCAGTACTTC.

The chain combines TRBV19 with TRBJ2-1, with 10 bases identical to TRBD2. Germline CDR1 is LNHDA and CDR2 is SQIVND (reference sequence). With V trimmed by 3 bases and J by 2 bases, 4 bases remained unmatched. This CDR3 spans 16 amino acids. This chain's CDR3 is CASSIAAGGPYNEQFF. CDR3 nucleotides: TGTGCCAGTAGTATCGCAGCGGGAGGGCCCTACAATGAGCAGTTCTTC.

This clone was observed once. J is TRBJ2-7 and V is TRBV6-5; D unresolved. The CDR3 consists of 13 residues. V was shortened by 9 bases and J by 2 bases, with 14 bases between the two germline ends. CDR1 and CDR2 from the germline V gene are MNHEY and SVGAGI. CDR3 DNA: TGTGCCAGTCGAACTCTTGGGGCCTACGAGCAGTACTTC. Its protein product is CASRTLGAYEQYF.

The chain combines TRBV4-1 with TRBJ2-1; 8 bases fit TRBD2. Unmatched junction bases numbered 7, after V lost 2 bases and J lost 4 bases. Germline V gene sequence: CDR1 MGHRA, CDR2 YSYEKL. CDR3 size: 16 residues. DNA of the CDR3: TGCGCCAGCAGCCAAATAAGCGGGGGCGGGTACAATGAGCAGTTCTTC. It is translated as CASSQISGGGYNEQFF.

V usage is TRBV5-1 and J usage is TRBJ1-4; the match to TRBD1 covers 10 bases. Per the germline V gene, CDR1 is SGHRS and CDR2 is YFSETQ. V lost 3 bases to trimming and J lost 8 bases; unmatched junction nucleotides: 4. This CDR3 has 14 amino acids. CDR3 bases: TGCGCCAGCAGCTCGACAGGGGGCTTCGAAAAACTGTTTTTT. It codes for CASSSTGGFEKLFF. Drawing the rest from reference TRBV5-1 and TRBJ1-4, the complete variable domain is KAGVTQTPRYLIKTRGQQVTLSCSPISGHRSVSWYQQTPGQGLQFLFEYFSETQRNKGNFPGRFSGRQFSNSRSEMNVSTLELGDSALYLCASSSTGGFEKLFFGSGTQLSVL.

The rearrangement links TRBV5-5 to TRBJ2-7, with no clear D. Germline assignment: CDR1 SGHKS and CDR2 YYEKEE (reference sequence). Trimming pared 4 bases from V and 4 bases from J, leaving 9 bases between. There are 12 residues in the CDR3. CDR3 amino acids: CASSGVLYEQYF. In DNA, the CDR3 is TGTGCCAGCAGCGGGGTTTTGTACGAGCAGTACTTC.

This clone has a handful of counts. The rearrangement uses TRBV25-1 and TRBJ2-5; 8 bases map to TRBD2. CDR3 length equals 15 residues. CDR1 and CDR2 (germline): MGHDK, SYGVNS. V lost 6 bases to trimming and J lost 3 bases; unmatched junction nucleotides: 9. The CDR3 nucleotides read TGTGCCAGCAGCCCCGGGACTAGAGAAGAAGAGACCCAGTACTTC. Translated: CASSPGTREEETQYF.

The chain links TRBV6-4 to TRBJ2-5, with TRBD2 as a possible D gene (6 bases). V lost 7 bases to trimming and J lost 1 base, with 7 bases between them. CDR1 is MRHNA, CDR2 SNTAGT, per germline. The CDR3 is made up of 12 amino acids. The CDR3 spells CASMGGQETQYF. DNA of the CDR3: TGTGCCAGCATGGGGGGCCAAGAGACCCAGTACTTC.

The chain combines TRBV28 with TRBJ2-3, with 8 nucleotides matching TRBD2. CDR3 size: 15 residues. V shed 2 bases, J shed 4 bases, and the junction held 5 bases outside the gene matches. CDR1 MDHEN and CDR2 SYDVKM come from the germline V gene. The CDR3 sequence is CASSLVTSGSDTQYF. The CDR3 DNA is TGTGCCAGCAGTTTAGTCACTAGCGGCTCAGATACGCAGTATTTT.

The gene calls are TRBV5-5 and TRBJ2-7; D may match TRBD1 or TRBD2 (5 bases each). Germline V lookup: CDR1 SGHKS, CDR2 YYEKEE (reference sequence). V lost 4 bases and J 3 bases, leaving 14 bases between the germline ends. This CDR3 spans 14 amino acids. The CDR3 nucleotides are TGTGCCAGCAGCCCCGGGACCGCTCTCTACGAGCAGTACTTC. Its translation: CASSPGTALYEQYF.

The genes are TRBV2 and TRBJ1-1; D gene uncertain. Germline assignment: CDR1 SNHLY and CDR2 FYNNEI. V was cut by 4 bases and J by 1 base, with 4 bases left in between. The CDR3 contains 12 residues. The CDR3 nucleotides read TGTGCCAGCAGTGCTCGGAACACTGAAGCTTTCTTT. This codes for CASSARNTEAFF.

About this clone: This specimen includes other DNA sequences encoding the same CDR3. This chain links TRBV18 with TRBJ2-1, with TRBD1 as a possible D gene (5 bases). Germline V gene sequence: CDR1 KGHSH, CDR2 LQKENI. The germline V and J ends were trimmed by 6 bases and 3 bases, with 12 bases remaining between them. The length of the CDR3 is 14 residues. CDR3 bases: TGTGCCAGCTCGCCAGGGTTGAGCTACAATGAGCAGTTCTTC. The encoded protein is CASSPGLSYNEQFF.

Concerning this clone: The junction departs from the called germline gene at one end, perhaps through a read error. J is TRBJ2-7 and V is TRBV10-3; 7 nucleotides align to TRBD1. Germline V gene data show CDR1 as ENHRY and CDR2 as SYGVKD. This CDR3 is 11 amino acids long. CDR3 nucleotide sequence: TGCGCCAGCAGGGGGACCAACGAGCAGTACTTC. It is translated as CASRGTNEQYF.